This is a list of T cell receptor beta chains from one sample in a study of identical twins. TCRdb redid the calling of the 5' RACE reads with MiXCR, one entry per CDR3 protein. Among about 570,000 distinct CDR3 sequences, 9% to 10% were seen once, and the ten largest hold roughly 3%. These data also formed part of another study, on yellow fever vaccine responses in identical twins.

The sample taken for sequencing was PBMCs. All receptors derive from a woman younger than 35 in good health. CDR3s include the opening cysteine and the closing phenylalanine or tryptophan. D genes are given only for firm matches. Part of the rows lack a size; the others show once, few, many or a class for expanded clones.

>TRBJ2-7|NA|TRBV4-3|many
TGCGCCAGCAGTCCCTCGGGGGAAGAGCTAAGCAACTCCTACGAGCAGTACTTC
CASSPSGEELSNSYEQYF
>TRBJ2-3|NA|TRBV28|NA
TGTGCCAGCAGCCAGACAGGGAGGAAGGATACGCAGTATTTT
CASSQTGRKDTQYF
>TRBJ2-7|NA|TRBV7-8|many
TGTGCCAGCAGCTTAGGGGGTCTCTACGAGCAGTACTTC
CASSLGGLYEQYF
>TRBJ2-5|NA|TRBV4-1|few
TGCGCCAGCAGCCAAGTTGTGGGAGAGACCCAGTACTTC
CASSQVVGETQYF
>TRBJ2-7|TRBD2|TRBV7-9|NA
TGTGCCAGCAGCTTAGGTAGCGGGCTTTCCTACGAGCAGTACTTC
CASSLGSGLSYEQYF
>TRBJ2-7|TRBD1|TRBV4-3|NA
TGCGCCAGCAGCCAGCGGGACAGGGGTTGGGAGCAGTACTTC
CASSQRDRGWEQYF
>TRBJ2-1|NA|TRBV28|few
TGTGCCAGCAGTTCCTCGGGGTTGATAGCGGAGTACAATGAGCAGTTCTTC
CASSSSGLIAEYNEQFF
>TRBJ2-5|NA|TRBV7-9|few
TGTGCCAGCAGCCGACGGGAACAAGAGACCCAGTACTTC
CASSRREQETQYF
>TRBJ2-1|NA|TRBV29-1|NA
TGCAGCGGTAGAACAGGCCTTAATGAGAAGTTCTTC
CSGRTGLNEKFF
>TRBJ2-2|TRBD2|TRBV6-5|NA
TGTGCCAGCAGTTACTCGACCGGGTTCGGGTCGATAGCGGGAGGGTCCAACACCGGGGAGCTGTTTTTT
CASSYSTGFGSIAGGSNTGELFF
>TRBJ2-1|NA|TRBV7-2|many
TGTGCCAGCAGCTTAACTAGACAAAATGAGCAGTTCTTC
CASSLTRQNEQFF
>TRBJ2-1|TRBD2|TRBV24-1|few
TGTGCCACCAGTGCTAGCGGGGGATACAATGAGCAGTTCTTC
CATSASGGYNEQFF
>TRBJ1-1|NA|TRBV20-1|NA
TGCAGTGCTAGAATAACATCCACTGAAGCTTTCTTT
CSARITSTEAFF
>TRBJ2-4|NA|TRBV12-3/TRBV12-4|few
TGTGCCAGCAGTCTGTTCCAGACTACCAAAAACATTCAGTACTTC
CASSLFQTTKNIQYF